This T cell receptor beta chain was documented in a study of cytomegalovirus exposure and HLA in healthy donors. The PCR ran on 60 Vbeta and 13 Jbeta primers. Generated by immunoSEQ multiplex PCR, the TCRdb table keeps only in-frame clones and is missing some. There are nearly 200,000 clones in the sample; more than 75% occur only once, and over 1% lies in the top ten. Whole-study findings and limits: Only CMV serostatus was available as immune exposure information.

This CDR3 has 14 amino acids. CDR1 and CDR2 (germline): LNHDA, SQIVND (reference sequence). V gave up 7 bases and J gave up 6 bases, with 16 bases separating them. For this clone: Antigen: not known.

This chain uses TRBV19 with TRBJ2-4; D might be TRBD1 (6 bases). Material: PBMCs. This clonotype was obtained from a man aged 30 to 39 in good health and CMV-seronegative. In DNA, the CDR3 is TGTGCCAGTAACCCCCCAGGGGATCGAAACATTCAGTACTTC. It encodes CASNPPGDRNIQYF.